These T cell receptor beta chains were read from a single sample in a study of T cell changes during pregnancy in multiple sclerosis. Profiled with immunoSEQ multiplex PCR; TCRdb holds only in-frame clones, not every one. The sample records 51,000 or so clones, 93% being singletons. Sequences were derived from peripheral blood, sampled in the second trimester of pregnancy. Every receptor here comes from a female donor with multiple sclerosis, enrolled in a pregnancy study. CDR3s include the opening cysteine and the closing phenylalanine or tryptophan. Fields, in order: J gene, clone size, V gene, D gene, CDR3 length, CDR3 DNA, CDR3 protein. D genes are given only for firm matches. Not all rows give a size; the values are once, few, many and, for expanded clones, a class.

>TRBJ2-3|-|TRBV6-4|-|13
TGTGCCAGCAGTGACGGGCCCGAGGATACGCAGTATTTT
CASSDGPEDTQYF
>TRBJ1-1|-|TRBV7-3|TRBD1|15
TGTGCCAGCAGACCGGATACAGGGGGCGCAACTGAAGCTTTCTTT
CASRPDTGGATEAFF
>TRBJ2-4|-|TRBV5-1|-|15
TGCGCCAGCAGCTTGGAATCTGGCAGGGGAGACATTCAGTACTTC
CASSLESGRGDIQYF
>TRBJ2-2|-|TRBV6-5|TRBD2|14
TGTGCCAGCAGTATAGCGGGAGTTGGCGGGGAGCTGTTTTTT
CASSIAGVGGELFF
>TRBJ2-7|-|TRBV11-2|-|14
TGTGCCAGCAGCATGACTATTGCTGCCTACGAGCAGTACTTC
CASSMTIAAYEQYF
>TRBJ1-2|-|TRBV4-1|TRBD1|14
TGCGCCAGCAGCCAAGAGGGACAGGGAGATGGCTACACCTTC
CASSQEGQGDGYTF
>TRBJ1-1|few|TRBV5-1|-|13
TGCGCCAGCAGCTTGGCCAGTAACACTGAAGCTTTCTTT
CASSLASNTEAFF
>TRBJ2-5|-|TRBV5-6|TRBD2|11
TGTGCCAGCAGCTGGGAGGGGACCCAGTACTTC
CASSWEGTQYF
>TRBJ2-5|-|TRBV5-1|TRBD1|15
TGCGCCAGCAGTCATTGGAGGGACAGGGATGAGACCCAGTACTTC
CASSHWRDRDETQYF
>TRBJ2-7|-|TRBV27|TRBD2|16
TGTGCCAGCAGTTCCTACCCAGCGGGAGCCTTATACGAGCAGTACTTC
CASSSYPAGALYEQYF
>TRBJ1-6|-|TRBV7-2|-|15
TGTGCCAGCAGCCTCGGGGGGGGCCACAATTCACCCCTCCACTTT
CASSLGGGHNSPLHF
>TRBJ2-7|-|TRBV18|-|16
TGTGCCAGCTCACCACCTGAGCGGGTAAGCTCCTACGAGCAGTACTTC
CASSPPERVSSYEQYF
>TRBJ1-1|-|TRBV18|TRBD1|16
TGTGCCAGCTCACGTATGTCGGACAGGTTGAACACTGAAGCTTTCTTT
CASSRMSDRLNTEAFF
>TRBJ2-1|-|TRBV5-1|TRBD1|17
TGCGCCAGCAGCCTCACCTCCGGGACAGGAGCCTACAATGAGCAGTTCTTC
CASSLTSGTGAYNEQFF
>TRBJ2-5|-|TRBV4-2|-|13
TGTGCCAGCAGCCAAGAGCCAGGGCAGACCCAGTACTTC
CASSQEPGQTQYF
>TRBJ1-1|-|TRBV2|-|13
TGTGCCAGCAGTTACAAACAGGGTACTGAAGCTTTCTTT
CASSYKQGTEAFF
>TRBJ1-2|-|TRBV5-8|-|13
TGTGCCAGCAGCTTGGCCGGGGGAGTTGGCTACACCTTC
CASSLAGGVGYTF
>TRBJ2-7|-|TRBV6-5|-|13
TGTGCCAGCAGTCGGGCGGGTACCTACGAGCAGTACTTC
CASSRAGTYEQYF
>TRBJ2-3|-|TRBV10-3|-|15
TGTGCCATCTCTGAGGACAGTACATTGACAGATACGCAGTATTTT
CAISEDSTLTDTQYF
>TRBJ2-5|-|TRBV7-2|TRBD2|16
TGTGCCAGCAGCTTAGGACCTTCCGGGAGGGAAGAGACCCAGTACTTC
CASSLGPSGREETQYF
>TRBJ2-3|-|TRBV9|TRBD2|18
TGTGCCAGCAGCACCATAACCGGAGGACTAGCGGGAGCAGATACGCAGTATTTT
CASSTITGGLAGADTQYF
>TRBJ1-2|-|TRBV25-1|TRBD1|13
TGTGCCAGCAGCGATCAGGGGGCGAGGGGCTACACCTTC
CASSDQGARGYTF
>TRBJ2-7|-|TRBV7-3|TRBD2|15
TGTGCCAGCAGCATAATAGCGGGAGGGCCCTACGAGCAGTACTTC
CASSIIAGGPYEQYF
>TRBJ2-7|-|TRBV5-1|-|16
TGCGCCAGCAGCTTGGATTGGAGGGCCGTCAACGACGAGCAGTACTTC
CASSLDWRAVNDEQYF
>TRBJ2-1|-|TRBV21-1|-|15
TGTGCCAGAAGTACTAGACTAGCGGTGTACAATGAGCAGTTCTTC
CARSTRLAVYNEQFF
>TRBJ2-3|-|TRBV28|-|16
TGTGCCAGCAGTTTGTTCGGCGGGCTTACAGCGGATACGCAGTATTTT
CASSLFGGLTADTQYF
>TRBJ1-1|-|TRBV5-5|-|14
TGTGCCAGCAGCCCCCCCGGGGGAAGAGCTGAAGCTTTCTTT
CASSPPGGRAEAFF
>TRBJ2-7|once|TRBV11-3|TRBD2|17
TGTGCCAGCAACCCTGCCCAGACTAGCGGGAAATCCCACGAGCAGTACTTC
CASNPAQTSGKSHEQYF
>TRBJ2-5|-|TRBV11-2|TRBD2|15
TGTGCCAGCAGCCCTCCCCTAGCGGAGGAAGAGACCCAGTACTTC
CASSPPLAEEETQYF
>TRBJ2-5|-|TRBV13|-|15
TGTGCCAGCAGCTTAAGGCGGGGTACCCAAGAGACCCAGTACTTC
CASSLRRGTQETQYF
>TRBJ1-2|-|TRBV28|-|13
TGTGCCAGCAGTGTGAAACTCAGGGAAGGCTACACCTTC
CASSVKLREGYTF
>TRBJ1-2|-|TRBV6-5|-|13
TGTGCCAGCAGACCCCAGGGCCGGAATGGCTACACCTTC
CASRPQGRNGYTF
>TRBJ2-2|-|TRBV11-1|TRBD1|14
TGTGCCAGCAGCCCCAGACAGGGGACCGGGGAGCTGTTTTTT
CASSPRQGTGELFF
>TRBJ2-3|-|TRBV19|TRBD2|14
TGTGCCAGTAGTACCCTAGCGGAGACAGATACGCAGTATTTT
CASSTLAETDTQYF
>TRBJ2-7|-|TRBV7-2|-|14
TGTGCCAGCAGCTTCGGGGAGGTCTCCTACGAGCAGTACTTC
CASSFGEVSYEQYF
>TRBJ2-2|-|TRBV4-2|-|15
TGTGCCACCCAGCCGGGGGAAACCGACACCGGGGAGCTGTTTTTT
CATQPGETDTGELFF
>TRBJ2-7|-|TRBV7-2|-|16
TGTGCCAGCAGCTTAGGGGAGAACCGCTTTGGGTACGAGCAGTACTTC
CASSLGENRFGYEQYF